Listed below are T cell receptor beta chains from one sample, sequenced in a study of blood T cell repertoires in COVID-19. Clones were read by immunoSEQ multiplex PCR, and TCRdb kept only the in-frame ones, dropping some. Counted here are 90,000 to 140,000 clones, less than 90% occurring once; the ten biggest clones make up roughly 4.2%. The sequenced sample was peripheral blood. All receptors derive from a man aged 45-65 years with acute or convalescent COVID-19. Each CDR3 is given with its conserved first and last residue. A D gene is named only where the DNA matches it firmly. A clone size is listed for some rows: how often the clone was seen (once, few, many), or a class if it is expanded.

cdr3_aa: CASSYGVNYGYTF
cdr3_nt: TGTGCCAGCAGTTACGGAGTAAACTATGGCTACACCTTC
clone_size: -
j_call: TRBJ1-2
v_call: TRBV6-5
d_call: -

cdr3_aa: CSAISGLEQYF
cdr3_nt: TGCAGTGCTATTTCAGGTCTCGAGCAGTACTTC
clone_size: -
j_call: TRBJ2-7
v_call: TRBV20-1
d_call: -

cdr3_aa: CASSPGGAGANVLTF
cdr3_nt: TGTGCCAGCTCACCTGGAGGAGCTGGGGCCAACGTCCTGACTTTC
clone_size: -
j_call: TRBJ2-6
v_call: TRBV18
d_call: -

cdr3_aa: CASSRDRAFSNTGELFF
cdr3_nt: TGTGCCAGTAGTAGAGACAGGGCCTTCTCGAACACCGGGGAGCTGTTTTTT
clone_size: -
j_call: TRBJ2-2
v_call: TRBV19
d_call: TRBD1

cdr3_aa: CASIQGAGYEQYF
cdr3_nt: TGTGCCAGCATACAAGGGGCAGGGTACGAGCAGTACTTC
clone_size: -
j_call: TRBJ2-7
v_call: TRBV2
d_call: -

cdr3_aa: CASSPGTSGGEQFF
cdr3_nt: TGCGCCAGCAGCCCGGGGACTAGCGGGGGGGAGCAGTTCTTC
clone_size: -
j_call: TRBJ2-1
v_call: TRBV5-1
d_call: TRBD2

cdr3_aa: CASSQGLSQGSPLHF
cdr3_nt: TGCGCCAGCAGCCAAGGTTTATCGCAGGGTTCACCCCTCCACTTT
clone_size: -
j_call: TRBJ1-6
v_call: TRBV4-1
d_call: -

cdr3_aa: CASSEGSSSFRGYTF
cdr3_nt: TGTGCCAGCAGTGAAGGCTCTTCTTCTTTCCGGGGCTACACCTTC
clone_size: -
j_call: TRBJ1-2
v_call: TRBV2
d_call: -

cdr3_aa: CASSSGQGSYEQYF
cdr3_nt: TGTGCCAGCAGCTCCGGACAGGGCTCCTACGAGCAGTACTTC
clone_size: few
j_call: TRBJ2-7
v_call: TRBV7-9
d_call: TRBD1

cdr3_aa: CASSVRPGLNNEQFF
cdr3_nt: TGTGCCAGTAGTGTACGCCCGGGACTAAACAATGAGCAGTTCTTC
clone_size: -
j_call: TRBJ2-1
v_call: TRBV19
d_call: TRBD2

cdr3_aa: CASRLQGADSPLHF
cdr3_nt: TGCGCCAGCAGGTTGCAGGGGGCTGATTCACCCCTCCACTTT
clone_size: once
j_call: TRBJ1-6
v_call: TRBV5-1
d_call: TRBD1

cdr3_aa: CASSIVGGNTDTQYF
cdr3_nt: TGTGCCAGTAGTATAGTAGGAGGGAACACAGATACGCAGTATTTT
clone_size: -
j_call: TRBJ2-3
v_call: TRBV19
d_call: -

cdr3_aa: CASSLSWGTGYTF
cdr3_nt: TGTGCCAGCAGTTTATCTTGGGGGACAGGCTACACCTTC
clone_size: -
j_call: TRBJ1-2
v_call: TRBV27
d_call: -

cdr3_aa: CASSPPTGNEQFF
cdr3_nt: TGTGCCAGCTCACCACCGACTGGGAATGAGCAGTTCTTC
clone_size: -
j_call: TRBJ2-1
v_call: TRBV18
d_call: -

cdr3_aa: CSVTSAGRNQPQHF
cdr3_nt: TGCAGCGTTACCTCCGCGGGGCGGAACCAGCCCCAGCATTTT
clone_size: -
j_call: TRBJ1-5
v_call: TRBV29-1
d_call: -

cdr3_aa: CASSAGTARDTQYF
cdr3_nt: TGTGCCAGCAGCGCCGGGACAGCCAGGGATACGCAGTATTTT
clone_size: -
j_call: TRBJ2-3
v_call: TRBV9
d_call: TRBD1

cdr3_aa: CASSLGSNEQFF
cdr3_nt: TGTGCCAGCAGCTTAGGGAGCAATGAGCAGTTCTTC
clone_size: once
j_call: TRBJ2-1
v_call: TRBV7-9
d_call: -

cdr3_aa: CALGGLFYEQYF
cdr3_nt: TGTGCCCTGGGGGGACTTTTCTACGAGCAGTACTTC
clone_size: once
j_call: TRBJ2-7
v_call: TRBV6-5
d_call: -

cdr3_aa: CATGGGHPNQANNEQFF
cdr3_nt: TGTGCCACCGGTGGGGGCCATCCAAATCAGGCCAACAATGAGCAGTTCTTC
clone_size: -
j_call: TRBJ2-1
v_call: TRBV24-1
d_call: -

cdr3_aa: CASSMGGGGKYNEQFF
cdr3_nt: TGTGCCAGTAGTATGGGAGGCGGGGGGAAGTACAATGAGCAGTTCTTC
clone_size: -
j_call: TRBJ2-1
v_call: TRBV19
d_call: TRBD2

cdr3_aa: CASSETQRRTEAFF
cdr3_nt: TGTGCCAGCAGTGAAACCCAGAGGAGGACTGAAGCTTTCTTT
clone_size: few
j_call: TRBJ1-1
v_call: TRBV2
d_call: -

cdr3_aa: CASSPKDRASTEAFF
cdr3_nt: TGTGCCAGCTCACCCAAGGACAGGGCTTCCACTGAAGCTTTCTTT
clone_size: -
j_call: TRBJ1-1
v_call: TRBV18
d_call: TRBD1

cdr3_aa: CASRHRGGARLAEAFF
cdr3_nt: TGTGCCAGCAGACATAGGGGGGGGGCGCGTCTCGCTGAAGCTTTCTTT
clone_size: -
j_call: TRBJ1-1
v_call: TRBV19
d_call: -

cdr3_aa: CAWSHPSNFQYF
cdr3_nt: TGTGCCTGGAGTCACCCCTCCAACTTTCAGTACTTC
clone_size: -
j_call: TRBJ2-4
v_call: TRBV30
d_call: -

cdr3_aa: CASNLARGAQETQYF
cdr3_nt: TGCGCCAGCAACTTGGCCCGTGGGGCCCAAGAGACCCAGTACTTC
clone_size: -
j_call: TRBJ2-5
v_call: TRBV5-1
d_call: -

cdr3_aa: CASSPRGETQYF
cdr3_nt: TGTGCCAGCTCACCTCGAGGGGAGACCCAGTACTTC
clone_size: -
j_call: TRBJ2-5
v_call: TRBV18
d_call: -

cdr3_aa: CASSPDRSDSPLHF
cdr3_nt: TGTGCCAGCTCACCGGACAGGTCGGATTCACCCCTCCACTTT
clone_size: -
j_call: TRBJ1-6
v_call: TRBV18
d_call: TRBD1

cdr3_aa: CASSLGGGQNIQYF
cdr3_nt: TGTGCCAGCAGCCTCGGGGGAGGCCAAAACATTCAGTACTTC
clone_size: -
j_call: TRBJ2-4
v_call: TRBV7-9
d_call: -

cdr3_aa: CASSSWHDYRYEQYF
cdr3_nt: TGTGCCAGCAGTTCGTGGCACGACTATAGGTACGAGCAGTACTTC
clone_size: -
j_call: TRBJ2-7
v_call: TRBV28
d_call: -

cdr3_aa: CASSLSFAGQDF
cdr3_nt: TGTGCCAGCAGTTTATCTTTCGCAGGGCAAGACTTC
clone_size: -
j_call: TRBJ2-7
v_call: TRBV12-3/TRBV12-4
d_call: -

cdr3_aa: CASSQDLTTEQYF
cdr3_nt: TGTGCCAGCAGCCAAGATTTAACTACGGAGCAGTACTTC
clone_size: -
j_call: TRBJ2-7
v_call: TRBV3-1/TRBV3-2
d_call: -

cdr3_aa: CAWSPLGLAVRKTQYF
cdr3_nt: TGTGCCTGGAGTCCACTCGGACTAGCGGTGCGTAAGACCCAGTACTTC
clone_size: -
j_call: TRBJ2-5
v_call: TRBV30
d_call: TRBD2

cdr3_aa: CASSPDSGGNNEQFF
cdr3_nt: TGTGCCAGCAGCCCTGATAGCGGGGGGAACAATGAGCAGTTCTTC
clone_size: -
j_call: TRBJ2-1
v_call: TRBV7-3
d_call: TRBD2

cdr3_aa: CASSQDTMVGATNEKLFF
cdr3_nt: TGTGCCAGCAGCCAAGACACTATGGTAGGAGCAACTAATGAAAAACTGTTTTTT
clone_size: -
j_call: TRBJ1-4
v_call: TRBV4-2
d_call: -

cdr3_aa: CASRVWDRGNTEAFF
cdr3_nt: TGTGCCAGCAGGGTCTGGGACAGGGGCAACACTGAAGCTTTCTTT
clone_size: -
j_call: TRBJ1-1
v_call: TRBV2
d_call: TRBD1

cdr3_aa: CASSGQTPGLAGDTQYF
cdr3_nt: TGTGCCAGCAGTGGACAGACGCCGGGACTAGCAGGGGATACGCAGTATTTT
clone_size: -
j_call: TRBJ2-3
v_call: TRBV6-1
d_call: TRBD2

cdr3_aa: CASSADRLNEKLFF
cdr3_nt: TGTGCCAGCAGTGCAGACAGACTCAATGAAAAACTGTTTTTT
clone_size: -
j_call: TRBJ1-4
v_call: TRBV25-1
d_call: -

cdr3_aa: CASSLVGGGAGEQFF
cdr3_nt: TGCGCCAGCAGCTTGGTAGGCGGGGGGGCAGGTGAGCAGTTCTTC
clone_size: -
j_call: TRBJ2-1
v_call: TRBV5-1
d_call: TRBD2

cdr3_aa: CASSQGQGFSPLHF
cdr3_nt: TGTGCCAGCAGTCAAGGACAGGGTTTTTCACCCCTCCACTTT
clone_size: -
j_call: TRBJ1-6
v_call: TRBV6-4
d_call: TRBD1

cdr3_aa: CASSQDSPRSGNTIYF
cdr3_nt: TGTGCCAGCAGTCAAGACAGTCCCCGCTCTGGAAACACCATATATTTT
clone_size: -
j_call: TRBJ1-3
v_call: TRBV27
d_call: -

cdr3_aa: CASSLWGQGINQPQHF
cdr3_nt: TGTGCCAGCAGCTTGTGGGGACAGGGAATCAATCAGCCCCAGCATTTT
clone_size: -
j_call: TRBJ1-5
v_call: TRBV5-6
d_call: TRBD1

cdr3_aa: CASSVDRSTIYF
cdr3_nt: TGTGCCAGCAGCGTGGACAGGTCCACCATATATTTT
clone_size: -
j_call: TRBJ1-3
v_call: TRBV9
d_call: TRBD1

cdr3_aa: CASSLDPQGQGETQYF
cdr3_nt: TGTGCCAGCAGCTTGGATCCGCAGGGGCAGGGGGAGACCCAGTACTTC
clone_size: -
j_call: TRBJ2-5
v_call: TRBV5-4
d_call: -

cdr3_aa: CASSSGRTGELFF
cdr3_nt: TGTGCCAGCAGTTCCGGGAGGACCGGGGAGCTGTTTTTT
clone_size: -
j_call: TRBJ2-2
v_call: TRBV12-3/TRBV12-4
d_call: TRBD2

cdr3_aa: CASSYMGTGPNTEAFF
cdr3_nt: TGTGCCAGCAGTTATATGGGGACAGGGCCAAACACTGAAGCTTTCTTT
clone_size: -
j_call: TRBJ1-1
v_call: TRBV6-5
d_call: TRBD1

cdr3_aa: CASGLGLGNSGETQYF
cdr3_nt: TGTGCTAGTGGTTTGGGGTTAGGGAATTCGGGGGAGACCCAGTACTTC
clone_size: -
j_call: TRBJ2-5
v_call: TRBV12-5
d_call: -

cdr3_aa: CASSLWSGRDTEAFF
cdr3_nt: TGTGCCAGCAGTTTATGGTCGGGGAGGGACACTGAAGCTTTCTTT
clone_size: -
j_call: TRBJ1-1
v_call: TRBV27
d_call: -

cdr3_aa: CASSPRQTYEQYF
cdr3_nt: TGTGCCAGCTCACCGAGGCAAACCTACGAGCAGTACTTC
clone_size: -
j_call: TRBJ2-7
v_call: TRBV18
d_call: -

cdr3_aa: CASSLTVSGANVLTF
cdr3_nt: TGCGCCAGCAGCCTGACAGTCTCTGGGGCCAACGTCCTGACTTTC
clone_size: -
j_call: TRBJ2-6
v_call: TRBV5-1
d_call: -

cdr3_aa: CAIGLAGGKETQYF
cdr3_nt: TGTGCCATCGGACTAGCGGGGGGGAAGGAGACCCAGTACTTC
clone_size: -
j_call: TRBJ2-5
v_call: TRBV7-9
d_call: TRBD2

cdr3_aa: CASSLGGYQPQHF
cdr3_nt: TGTGCCAGCAGTTTGGGGGGTTATCAGCCCCAGCATTTT
clone_size: -
j_call: TRBJ1-5
v_call: TRBV6-5
d_call: -

cdr3_aa: CASTALGLAGGGDTQYF
cdr3_nt: TGTGCCAGCACAGCTCTCGGACTAGCGGGGGGAGGAGATACGCAGTATTTT
clone_size: few
j_call: TRBJ2-3
v_call: TRBV5-6
d_call: TRBD2

cdr3_aa: CASSGRSQTTYEQYF
cdr3_nt: TGTGCCAGCAGTGGAAGGTCTCAGACGACTTACGAGCAGTACTTC
clone_size: -
j_call: TRBJ2-7
v_call: TRBV2
d_call: -